This entry concerns a single T cell receptor (beta chain). Its antigen target is currently unknown. Qualities for individual bases were not recorded, and no much larger clone is one base off. This sample was taken from a study of blood T cell repertoires in COVID-19 (dated by TCRdb to 2020 to 2021). Regarding the complete study: The collaborator samples originated in the United States, Italy and Spain and spanned the acute and convalescent phases of COVID-19. The prospective study material was composed of cDNA or gDNA derived from T cells, B-cell-depleted T cells, or PBMCs. Subjects who had been exposed to COVID-19, were actively infected with it, or had recovered from it provided the deeply sampled blood TCRbeta repertoires that made up the dataset. The repertoires were released in a freely available public database meant as a resource for research on the immune response to SARS-CoV-2. The samples were drawn from two sources: the first 160 participants of the ongoing ImmuneRACE study, and over 950 subjects contributed by 6 global collaborators. The sample metadata nearly always contained a de-identified subject ID, COVID-19 status, age in years and sex. HLA class I and class II types, where available, came from metadata supplied by the sample provider rather than from assay-based typing. Points the paper makes about the study in general: How much clinical and demographic metadata was included differed by source and by participant, and the metadata was provided uncurated.

Participants in the prospective study were enrolled through a virtual design, were aged roughly 18 to 100 years, and lived in 24 United States geographic areas. In the prospective study, cohorts were assigned on the basis of participant-reported clinical history obtained from a screening survey and a study questionnaire. Mobile phlebotomists in the prospective study collected whole blood, serum and a nasopharyngeal or oropharyngeal swab from every participant. Over a 2-month period, participants in the prospective study had the option of providing additional blood draws and questionnaires. Before DNA extraction, blood samples from the prospective study were shipped at room temperature or frozen. The CDR3 starts with the cysteine, ends with the phenylalanine, and has 16 residues. The retained sequence is limited to the CDR3, 48 bases, with the frame set at the first base. V trim: 3 bases; J trim: 9 bases; unmatched bases: 9. CDR1 and CDR2, per the germline V gene (reference sequence), are PRHDT and FYEKMQ.

TCRbeta CDR3 regions were amplified from genomic DNA using the immunoSEQ Assay, a bias-controlled multiplex PCR. The published analysis was carried out like this. The number of nucleated cells in each sample was estimated by amplification of reference gene primers within the assay. To quantify the absolute abundance of each unique TCRbeta CDR3 rearrangement, sequence reads were collapsed and filtered. For each sample, productive Simpson clonality was calculated as the square root of Simpson's diversity index across productive rearrangements. TCRdb obtained this table from immuneACCESS and retained in-frame rearrangements with V and J assigned. These tables miss some clones; where compared with another copy, unresolved V genes account for less than half of the shortfall, and the remainder is unexplained. The D gene and trimming were derived from the DNA, and the V and J assignments and clone size from that table. This sample lists 280,000 or so clones; 90% were detected once. The ten biggest clones cover 1.7% of the sample.

The sequence links TRBV13 to TRBJ2-5; 14 bases in between match TRBD2. This receptor was taken from a woman between 18 and 30 years old with acute COVID-19. Material for sequencing was PBMCs or T cells enriched from blood (not recorded which). The DNA is as follows: TGTGCCAGCAGCTTCCGACTAGCGGGAGGGACCCAGGCCCAGTACTTC. Its translation is CASSFRLAGGTQAQYF.